The clone carrying this TCR beta chain was observed a single time. From germline, CDR1 is SGHRS and CDR2 YFSETQ. The CDR3 consists of 14 residues. V was pared by 5 bases and J by 6 bases, with 17 bases between. The sample comes from a study of blood T cell repertoires in COVID-19. Looking at the study overall: The United States, Italy and Spain provided the acute and convalescent COVID-19 samples. Sample material is recorded as cDNA or gDNA derived from T cells, B-cell-depleted T cells, or PBMCs.

Original analysis: Cell counts per sample came from amplifying reference gene primers. Profiling relied on immunoSEQ multiplex PCR, and the TCRdb table lists in-frame clones only, not all of them. V and J calls plus clone size are reproduced from that table; the DNA served to infer D and trimming. The sample holds about 100,000 clones, around 87% seen once. The rearrangement joins TRBV5-1 to TRBJ1-2, with D possibly matching TRBD1 (6 bases). Material for sequencing was peripheral blood. This sequence originates from a woman between 25 and 40 years old with acute or convalescent COVID-19. CDR3 amino acids: CASRRVGGIDGYTF. The CDR3 region has the DNA TGCGCCAGCAGACGCGTAGGGGGAATTGATGGCTACACCTTC. The full variable domain, completed using reference TRBV5-1 and TRBJ1-2, is KAGVTQTPRYLIKTRGQQVTLSCSPISGHRSVSWYQQTPGQGLQFLFEYFSETQRNKGNFPGRFSGRQFSNSRSEMNVSTLELGDSALYLCASRRVGGIDGYTFGSGTRLTVV.